This TCR beta chain stems from a study of blood T cell repertoires in COVID-19. For the study at large: Acute and convalescent COVID-19 samples came from the United States, Italy and Spain. T cells, B-cell-depleted T cells, or PBMCs supplied cDNA or gDNA.

Authors' analysis steps: Reference gene primer amplification gave nucleated cell count estimates. The table came from immunoSEQ multiplex PCR; TCRdb's copy has only in-frame clones and leaves some out. For V, J and clone size, that table is used; D and trimming come from the DNA. Of approximately 250,000 clones in the sample, approximately 80% are singletons; the top ten hold less than 10%. V lost 4 bases, J lost 3 bases, and 13 bases lay in between. The CDR3 totals 15 residues. Looked up from germline, CDR1 is KGHDR and CDR2 is SFDVKD. This clone showed up just once. The chain uses TRBV24-1 and TRBJ2-3, with D perhaps TRBD1 (5 bases). The sample taken for sequencing was peripheral blood. This TCR came from a human donor in a cohort sampled during active COVID-19. The CDR3 protein is CATSDRTHKTDTQYF. In nucleotides, the CDR3 is TGTGCCACCAGTGACCGGACACACAAAACAGATACGCAGTATTTT.